This T cell receptor (beta chain) was profiled in a study of blood T cells in healthy people across ages (dated by TCRdb to between 2015 and 2016). For context, the study as a whole: In model experiments, template switching captured about one uniquely barcoded TCR beta cDNA molecule for every two T cells. For two donors (one aged 18 to 30 and one aged 80 or older), the study analyzed two additional independent replicas of 1 million unique cDNA reads from the same blood draw. Age-related changes in TCR beta repertoire diversity were measured in the study by deep sequencing normalized with unique cDNA molecular identifiers. Donors of different ages were randomly distributed across sequencing lanes to avoid experimental bias. Donors were grouped into four age groups: young (average 16 years), middle-aged (39), aged (approximately 67) and long-lived (just over 80). Broad study findings and their caveats: As age increased, observed TCR beta diversity per million T cells dropped in a roughly linear way, and a significant reduction was already evident by age 40. Compared with the aged group, more naive CD4+ T cells, fewer expanded clones and increased TCR diversity were shown by the long-lived group, suggesting age selection. A strong correlation was found between observed TCR beta diversity and the percentage of naive T cells measured by flow cytometry. Conclusive comparison of naive and antigen-experienced compartments was prevented by the profiling of bulk unsorted PBMCs. Estimates of total diversity based on one million sequenced T cells were regarded as lower bounds and as underestimates. Because donor CMV infection status was unknown, age-related changes in expanded clonotypes were potentially confounded.

Library generation was performed with 5' RACE. TCRdb lists the instrument as Illumina HiSeq 2500. A second PCR of roughly 7 to 12 cycles was run with a J-beta primer mix and a sample-barcoded 5' primer. Each TCR beta cDNA molecule received a unique molecular identifier from a template-switch 5' adaptor carrying 12 random nucleotides. Each sample yielded at least 2.5 million CDR3-containing paired-end reads. All of the RNA was converted into first-strand cDNA using the Mint cDNA synthesis kit, with a TRBC-specific oligonucleotide serving as the primer. Following uracil-DNA glycosylase treatment, a first 18-cycle PCR with universal primers M1SS and BC2_uni_R was performed on all cDNA. In the source study's methods: For normalization, 1 million high-quality reads were randomly selected from each sample, with every read carrying a distinct molecular identifier. Reads with shared molecular identifiers were discarded instead of being binned into consensus sequences. MiTCR, run with a Q25 quality threshold and the strictest error-elimination algorithm, handled CDR3 identification, clonotype clustering and error correction. A nonparametric unseen species model with Euler transformation was used to estimate a lower bound on total TCR beta diversity. TCRdb reprocessed the public reads (quality trimming at Q25 with fastp, clone calling with MiXCR) and kept in-frame beta chains. Every distinct CDR3 protein forms one entry, paired with its most common genes and DNA. These V and J calls rely on TCRdb rather than the paper's analysis. The sample records fewer than 700,000 distinct CDR3 sequences, around 38% of which are singletons. The top ten hold about 32% of the sample.

V and J are truncated by 0 bases and 2 bases respectively, leaving an intervening sequence of 9 bases. The CDR3 runs 14 residues from the cysteine to the phenylalanine. Only the CDR3 part of the read is kept: 42 bases, read in frame from the first base. In the germline V gene, CDR1 corresponds to SGHRS and CDR2 to YFSETQ. The 39 donors, aged about 6 to 100 years, were systemically healthy Caucasian individuals from Russia. Approximately 9.7 milliliters of peripheral blood were drawn from each donor into EDTA-treated Vacutainer tubes. Ficoll-Paque density-gradient centrifugation was used to isolate PBMCs, with at least 6.5 million per sample. Total RNA, at least 6 micrograms per sample, was extracted from PBMCs with Trizol reagent. For every donor, flow cytometry on a PBMC aliquot measured the percentage of naive CD45RAhigh/CD27high T cells. This clonotype was counted between two and nine times. The clone's antigen remains unknown. Base quality data are lacking; no much larger clone is found one base away.

The rearranged chain carries TRBV5-1 and TRBJ2-7; a weak D assignment points to TRBD2 (5 bases agree). The TCR was taken from an older man in good health. Sequenced sample: blood. The DNA sequence reads TGCGCCAGCAGCTTGGTAGCGCGGACCTACGAGCAGTACTTC. It codes for CASSLVARTYEQYF.